The 24 T cell receptor beta chains below come from one sample, sequenced in a study of Ad26.COV2.S vaccination and SARS-CoV-2 variants. Produced via immunoSEQ multiplex PCR; TCRdb's table is partial and in-frame only. Of fewer than 500,000 clones in the sample, approximately 90% are singletons; the top ten hold 12%. Treatment: over 15 received Ad26.COV2.S at low or high dose, single or two shots; several received placebo; per-sample allocation not given. Sampling occurred on day 63 after the first vaccine or placebo injection. Sequenced here: peripheral blood, sampled in a trial of Ad26.COV2.S vaccine versus placebo. The origin of the receptors is a person aged 18 to 59 who received the Ad26.COV2.S COVID-19 vaccine or a placebo.

The J gene is TRBJ2-1, the V gene TRBV18, with 7 bases matching TRBD2. The trim removed 5 bases at V and 2 bases at J, leaving 6 bases unmatched. The germline gives CDR1 KGHSH, CDR2 LQKENI. There are 15 residues in the CDR3. This chain's CDR3 is CASSITGTTYNEQFF. CDR3 bases: TGTGCCAGCTCAATAACCGGGACTACCTACAATGAGCAGTTCTTC.

The chain couples TRBV27 to TRBJ2-6; TRBD2 might be the D (6 bases). V was trimmed by 5 bases and J by 1 base, leaving 12 bases between them. Germline CDR1 MNHEY, CDR2 SMNVEV (reference sequence). The CDR3 is 16 residues long. The CDR3 DNA is TGTGCCAGCAGTCGGGGGATCCCATCTGGGGCCAACGTCCTGACTTTC. Translated, it gives CASSRGIPSGANVLTF. Filled out from reference TRBV27 and TRBJ2-6, the complete variable domain reads EAQVTQNPRYLITVTGKKLTVTCSQNMNHEYMSWYRQDPGLGLRQIYYSMNVEVTDKGDVPEGYKVSRKEKRNFPLILESPSPNQTSLYFCASSRGIPSGANVLTFGAGSRLTVL.

The chain has TRBV4-1 and TRBJ2-3; 12 nucleotides agree with TRBD1. The V gene end was trimmed by 3 bases and the J gene end by 2 bases; junction bases not matched to a gene: 12. There are 19 residues in the CDR3. Germline V gene lookup returns CDR1 MGHRA and CDR2 YSYEKL. The CDR3 region has the DNA TGCGCCAGCAGCCAGGGGACAGGGGGCCCGGGACTAGCCACAGATACGCAGTATTTT. Residues: CASSQGTGGPGLATDTQYF.

The V gene is TRBV12-3 or TRBV12-4, the J gene TRBJ2-7; tentative D call: TRBD2 (5 bases). The CDR3 runs 13 residues. V shed 3 bases and J shed 5 bases, with 11 bases lying between them. The CDR3 DNA reads TGTGCCAGCAGTTTTACTAGTACCCACGAGCAGTACTTC. Translating gives CASSFTSTHEQYF.

This chain joins TRBV5-4 and TRBJ2-1; the match to TRBD1 covers 10 bases. The CDR3 loop spans 14 amino acids. Germline values: CDR1 SGHNT, CDR2 YYREEE (reference sequence). V trimming: 6 bases; J trimming: 4 bases; junction bases outside the gene matches: 4. CDR3 sequence: CASTPGQGYNEQFF. CDR3 in DNA: TGTGCCAGCACCCCGGGACAGGGGTACAATGAGCAGTTCTTC. Combining the CDR3 with reference TRBV5-4 and TRBJ2-1 gives the whole variable domain ETGVTQSPTHLIKTRGQQVTLRCSSQSGHNTVSWYQQALGQGPQFIFQYYREEENGRGNFPPRFSGLQFPNYSSELNVNALELDDSALYLCASTPGQGYNEQFFGPGTRLTVL.

V usage is TRBV5-6 and J usage is TRBJ2-2, with TRBD2 matching over 9 bases. Losses at the gene ends were 3 bases for V and 5 bases for J; bases not matched to a gene: 2. This CDR3 contains 14 residues. Germline lookup yields CDR1 SGHDT and CDR2 YYEEEE. The CDR3 reads CASSSTSGTGELFF. The CDR3, as DNA: TGTGCCAGCAGCTCGACTAGCGGAACCGGGGAGCTGTTTTTT.

V gene TRBV27 combines with J gene TRBJ2-1, with D maybe TRBD1 (6 bases). Germline lookup yields CDR1 MNHEY and CDR2 SMNVEV (reference sequence). V dropped 6 bases and J dropped 3 bases, with 12 bases sitting between them. The CDR3 has 14 residues. The CDR3 nucleotides are TGTGCCAGCAGCCCACAGGGTTACTACAATGAGCAGTTCTTC. This codes for CASSPQGYYNEQFF.

V and J are TRBV24-1 and TRBJ2-2, with 7 bases identical to TRBD2. The CDR3 consists of 19 residues. CDR1 is KGHDR, CDR2 SFDVKD, per germline. V gave up 3 bases and J gave up 1 base; unmatched junction bases: 13. DNA for the CDR3: TGTGCCACCAGTGATCTGAGACGGGCTAGCGGAGGGAACACCGGGGAGCTGTTTTTT. Translated: CATSDLRRASGGNTGELFF.

The rearrangement uses TRBV5-1 and TRBJ2-3, with TRBD1 as a possible D gene (6 bases). The CDR3 sequence is 16 residues long. Between the trimmed V and J ends, which lost 4 bases and 3 bases, there was a span of 18 bases. The V gene's germline CDR1 is SGHRS and CDR2 YFSETQ. CDR3 DNA sequence: TGCGCCAGCAGCCCGGGACATGGCGGTCGGACAGATACGCAGTATTTT. Translating gives CASSPGHGGRTDTQYF.

V is TRBV6-6 and J is TRBJ2-2, with no clear D. This CDR3 is 14 amino acids long. V shed 2 bases and J shed 3 bases, with 7 bases lying between them. Germline V CDR1 and CDR2: MNHNY, SVGAGI (reference sequence). The CDR3 DNA reads as TGTGCCAGCAGTTACAGGCAAGACACCGGGGAGCTGTTTTTT. This encodes CASSYRQDTGELFF.

The chain employs TRBV5-1 and TRBJ1-2, with 7 bases matching TRBD1. The CDR3 extends over 13 amino acids. Germline trimming cut 4 bases from V and 4 bases from J; bases unmatched to any gene: 4. The germline V gene has CDR1 SGHRS and CDR2 YFSETQ. Here the CDR3 reads CASSAGQPYGYTF. CDR3 coding DNA: TGCGCCAGCAGCGCGGGACAGCCCTATGGCTACACCTTC.

The chain uses TRBV4-1 and TRBJ2-2; 8 nucleotides agree with TRBD1. The CDR3 is 15 residues long. CDR1 is MGHRA and CDR2 is YSYEKL in the germline V gene. The trim removed 8 bases at V and 6 bases at J, leaving 11 bases unmatched. CDR3 nucleotide sequence: TGCGCCAGCGGTATCTGGGACAGGCACGCCGGGGAGCTGTTTTTT. Its translation: CASGIWDRHAGELFF.

V is TRBV30 and J is TRBJ1-1; 7 bases agree with TRBD1. The CDR3 totals 12 residues. Germline V gene lookup returns CDR1 GTSNPN and CDR2 SVGIG (reference sequence). Trimming at V came to 3 bases and at J to 7 bases, leaving 5 bases not matched to a gene. The DNA for the CDR3 is TGTGCCTGGAGAAGGCAGGGGGGTGAAGCTTTCTTT. Its protein is CAWRRQGGEAFF.

The chain links TRBV4-2 to TRBJ2-7, with D hard to call. V was cut by 0 bases and J by 2 bases, with 11 bases left in between. The germline CDR1 and CDR2 sequences are LGHNA and YNFKEQ. The CDR3 runs to 15 residues. CDR3: CASSQDHFQTYEQYF. The CDR3 DNA reads TGTGCCAGCAGCCAAGATCACTTTCAAACCTACGAGCAGTACTTC.

This chain uses TRBV10-3 with TRBJ1-1, with D unclear. The CDR3 has 11 amino acids. Trimming cost V 6 bases and J 3 bases, with 5 bases left between them. Germline CDR1 is ENHRY and CDR2 is SYGVKD. DNA for the CDR3: TGTGCCATCAGCCAATACACTGAAGCTTTCTTT. Its translation: CAISQYTEAFF.

This clone was detected only a few times. Other DNA sequences in the same sample also yield this CDR3. The V gene is TRBV9, the J gene TRBJ1-3; TRBD1 might be the D (5 bases). Trimming pared 2 bases from V and 3 bases from J, leaving 9 bases between. This CDR3 contains 14 residues. CDR1 is SGDLS, CDR2 YYNGEE, per germline. The CDR3 DNA follows: TGTGCCAGCAGCGTTGGGACGGGTGGAAACACCATATATTTT. Encoded protein: CASSVGTGGNTIYF.

The chain uses TRBV7-9 and TRBJ2-5, with unresolved D. V lost 4 bases to trimming and J lost 3 bases, with 12 bases between them. CDR1 and CDR2 (germline): SEHNR, FQNEAQ (reference sequence). The CDR3 has 14 amino acids. This chain's CDR3 is CASSSLGGEETQYF. The CDR3, as DNA: TGTGCCAGCAGCTCGTTGGGTGGCGAAGAGACCCAGTACTTC.

The chain uses TRBV19 and TRBJ1-5; maybe TRBD1 (5 bases). The CDR3 covers 13 residues. Trimming pared 0 bases from V and 11 bases from J, leaving 11 bases between. Germline V gives CDR1 LNHDA, CDR2 SQIVND (reference sequence). CDR3 sequence: CASSIDRVAAQHF. The CDR3 bases are TGTGCCAGTAGTATAGACAGGGTGGCGGCCCAGCATTTT.

V gene TRBV6-5 combines with J gene TRBJ2-5; D is unclear. The CDR3 length is 12 residues. The germline V gene encodes CDR1 MNHEY and CDR2 SVGAGI. V was shortened by 2 bases and J by 2 bases, with 3 bases between the two germline ends. The CDR3 here is CASSYPQETQYF. CDR3 sequence (DNA): TGTGCCAGCAGTTACCCGCAAGAGACCCAGTACTTC.

The V gene is TRBV4-3, the J gene TRBJ2-6; D call uncertain. Looked up from germline, CDR1 is LGHNA and CDR2 is YSLEER. V shed 0 bases and J shed 0 bases, with 12 bases lying between them. The CDR3 sequence is 18 residues long. CDR3 loop: CASSQDWPLSSGANVLTF. For the CDR3, the DNA is TGCGCCAGCAGCCAAGATTGGCCGTTAAGCTCTGGGGCCAACGTCCTGACTTTC.

The chain links TRBV14 to TRBJ2-7; the D is unclear. Germline lookup yields CDR1 SGHDN and CDR2 FVKESK. V lost 1 base, J lost 3 bases, and 13 bases lay in between. The CDR3 consists of 15 residues. CDR3 nucleotide sequence: TGTGCCAGCAGCCAAGCCGGAGCCCAATACTACGAGCAGTACTTC. This codes for CASSQAGAQYYEQYF.

V usage is TRBV29-1 and J usage is TRBJ2-7; no clear D gene. The CDR3 consists of 11 residues. Germline V CDR1 and CDR2: SQVTM, ANQGSEA. Trimming left V 1 base short and J 3 bases short, with 4 bases between. The CDR3 nucleotides read TGCAGCGTTGAAGCGGGCTACGAGCAGTACTTC. Its protein product is CSVEAGYEQYF.

The V and J genes are TRBV7-9 and TRBJ1-2; TRBD1 is a possible D gene (6 bases). Trimming removed 5 bases from V and 5 bases from J, with 9 bases in between. The CDR3 totals 12 residues. Germline CDR1 and CDR2: SEHNR and FQNEAQ (reference sequence). CDR3 sequence (DNA): TGTGCCAGCAGCCAAACAGGGTATGGCTACACCTTC. It is translated as CASSQTGYGYTF.

CDR3 coding DNA: TGTGCCAGCAGCCCGGGACCTCTGGGCGAGCAGTACTTC. It encodes CASSPGPLGEQYF. The V and J genes are TRBV12-3 or TRBV12-4 and TRBJ2-7; D is perhaps TRBD1 or TRBD2 (5 bases each). The V gene lost 6 bases and the J gene lost 6 bases, with 15 bases spanning the gap. The CDR3 length is 13 residues.